The subject of this entry is one T cell receptor (beta chain). The specificity of this receptor is unknown. No per-base quality is available; no much larger clone lies one base away. The data derive from a study of T-cell reconstitution after alpha-beta-depleted transplantation in children (TCRdb year 2016). Concerning the study at large: Using TCR repertoire profiling, the study followed T-cell immune reconstitution in a quantitative way in children after TCRalphabeta/CD19-depleted allogeneic hematopoietic cell transplantation.

The CDR3 has 11 amino acids, counting the end cysteine and phenylalanine. CDR3 DNA only is kept here, 33 bases in frame from base 1. Trimming removed 3 bases from V and 6 bases from J, leaving 6 bases between the germline ends. The germline V gene supplies CDR1 ENHRY and CDR2 SYGVKD. Library creation used PCR. Data came from an Illumina HiSeq 2500. TCR library preparation used molecular barcoding, with unique molecular identifiers applied to normalize quantification of the TCRbeta repertoire. TCRdb cleaned the public reads at Q25 with fastp, built clones with MiXCR and kept in-frame beta chains. Duplicate CDR3 protein sequences are folded into a single record with the most common DNA and genes. The sample yields about 610,000 distinct CDR3 sequences; roughly a tenth were counted once. The top ten clones comprise less than 5% of the sample.

The chain is assembled from TRBV10-3 and TRBJ2-7, with the D gene not confidently named. The clonotype originates from a human donor who donated a stem cell graft to a child with acute myeloid leukemia. Sequenced here: PBMCs from the stem cell graft donor, sampled from the stem cell graft. The CDR3 sequence is CAISDLGEQYF. The DNA sequence is TGTGCCATCAGTGACTTGGGCGAGCAGTACTTC.